These 8 T cell receptor beta chains originate from one sample sequenced in a study of spatial heterogeneity in lung cancer. TCRdb reprocessed the 5' RACE reads with MiXCR, giving one entry per CDR3 protein. Of about 20,000 distinct CDR3 sequences listed, less than 12% are singletons. Time point here: blood at routine non-recurrence follow-up after resection. This sample comprised PBMCs, obtained at follow-up. The receptors stem from a female donor with early-stage non-small cell lung cancer.

This clonotype was counted ten times or more. V is TRBV12-3 or TRBV12-4 and J is TRBJ1-2, with TRBD1 matching 10 bases. Germline trimming cut 1 base from V and 6 bases from J; bases unmatched to any gene: 5. The CDR3 has 15 residues. The CDR3 DNA reads TGTGCCAGCAGTTTAGGGGGACAGGGGAGTAATGGCTACACCTTC. Its protein product is CASSLGGQGSNGYTF.

This clonotype was counted ten times or more. The rearrangement joins TRBV9 to TRBJ1-2; no firm D call. Trimming took 4 bases from V and 3 from J, leaving 19 bases between them. CDR1 SGDLS and CDR2 YYNGEE come from the germline V gene. The CDR3 spans 16 residues. The CDR3: CASSRATSRLDYGYTF. DNA for the CDR3: TGTGCCAGCAGCCGAGCCACTTCCCGACTGGACTATGGCTACACCTTC.

This clonotype was picked up many times. The chain has TRBV7-9 and TRBJ2-7; 8 bases align to TRBD1. CDR1 and CDR2 from the germline V gene are SEHNR and FQNEAQ (reference sequence). The CDR3 runs to 16 residues. Trimming at V came to 5 bases and at J to 7 bases, leaving 16 bases not matched to a gene. DNA for the CDR3: TGTGCCAGCAGCACTCAGGGGGCCGGGACCTTCGTAGAGCAGTACTTC. Residues: CASSTQGAGTFVEQYF.

V is TRBV19 and J is TRBJ1-5; unclear D gene. Germline V CDR1 and CDR2: LNHDA, SQIVND (reference sequence). CDR3 length: 15 amino acids. Trimming cost V 2 bases and J 0 bases, with 8 bases left between them. The CDR3 reads CASSIIGYSNQPQHF. The DNA for the CDR3 is TGTGCCAGTAGTATAATCGGATATAGCAATCAGCCCCAGCATTTT.

This chain joins TRBV12-3 or TRBV12-4 and TRBJ2-5; a possible D gene is TRBD2 (5 bases). Trimming removed 3 bases from V and 1 base from J, with 6 bases in between. The length of the CDR3 is 13 residues. The CDR3 nucleotides read TGTGCCAGCAGTTTTGGACTCCAAGAGACCCAGTACTTC. This gives the protein CASSFGLQETQYF.

In its sample, this clonotype was seen many times. This chain connects TRBV7-9 to TRBJ1-2; D unresolved. Germline-derived CDR1 and CDR2 are SEHNR and FQNEAQ (reference sequence). The CDR3 covers 12 residues. V lost 5 bases to trimming and J lost 4 bases, with 8 bases between them. The CDR3 loop reads CASSPTSYGYTF. The CDR3 bases are TGTGCCAGCAGCCCTACGAGCTATGGCTACACCTTC.

This clonotype was seen many times. The rearrangement uses TRBV27 and TRBJ2-6, with no clear D. CDR3 size: 16 residues. Trimming pared 8 bases from V and 0 bases from J, leaving 14 bases between. Germline CDR1 is MNHEY and CDR2 is SMNVEV (reference sequence). The CDR3, as DNA: TGTGCCAGCGGAGCGCGATTAACCTCTGGGGCCAACGTCCTGACTTTC. Protein: CASGARLTSGANVLTF.

This clonotype was picked up many times. The rearrangement links TRBV5-1 to TRBJ1-4; 8 bases line up with TRBD1. The V gene end was trimmed by 3 bases and the J gene end by 7 bases; junction bases not matched to a gene: 14. This CDR3 region has 17 residues. Germline loops: CDR1 SGHRS, CDR2 YFSETQ. This chain's CDR3 is CASSWRSQGAGGEKLFF. CDR3 DNA sequence: TGCGCCAGCAGCTGGAGGTCCCAGGGGGCCGGAGGTGAAAAACTGTTTTTT.